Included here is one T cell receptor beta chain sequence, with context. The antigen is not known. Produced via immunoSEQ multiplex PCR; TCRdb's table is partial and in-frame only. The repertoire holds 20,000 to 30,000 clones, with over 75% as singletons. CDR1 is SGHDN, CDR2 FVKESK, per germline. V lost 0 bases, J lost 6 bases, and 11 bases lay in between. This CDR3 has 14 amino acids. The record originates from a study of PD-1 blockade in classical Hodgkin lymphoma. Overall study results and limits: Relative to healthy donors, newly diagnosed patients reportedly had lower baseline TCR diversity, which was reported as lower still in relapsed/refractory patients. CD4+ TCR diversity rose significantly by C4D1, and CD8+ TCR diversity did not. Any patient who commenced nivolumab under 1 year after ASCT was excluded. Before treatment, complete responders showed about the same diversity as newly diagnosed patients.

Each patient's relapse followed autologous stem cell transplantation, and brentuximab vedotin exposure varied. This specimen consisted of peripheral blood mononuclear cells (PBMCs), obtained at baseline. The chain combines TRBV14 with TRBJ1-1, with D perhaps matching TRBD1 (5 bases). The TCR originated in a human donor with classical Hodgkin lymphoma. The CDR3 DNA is TGTGCCAGCAGCCAAGAGGGGGGGAGGGCTGAAGCTTTCTTT. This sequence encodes CASSQEGGRAEAFF.